Shown below are 7 T cell receptor beta chains from a single sample sequenced in a study of shared clonotypes between healthy human individuals. The table came from immunoSEQ multiplex PCR; TCRdb's copy has only in-frame clones and leaves some out. The table has millions of clones, 95% seen once. Sequencing was carried out using naive CD4+ T cells sorted from blood. The subset: CD45RA+ positively selected. Receptors originate from a man younger than 35 in good health.

This clone was detected once. An end of the junction does not agree with germline; a read error may underlie this. Additional DNA sequences in this sample encode the identical CDR3. V is TRBV6-5 and J is TRBJ1-1; D remains ambiguous. The CDR3 extends over 13 amino acids. The germline CDR1 and CDR2 sequences are MNHEY and SVGAGI. CDR3 coding DNA: TGCGCCAGCAGTTATGCGGAGAACACTGAAGCTTTCTTT. Protein sequence: CASSYAENTEAFF.

The chain couples TRBV28 to TRBJ1-5, with D maybe TRBD1 (5 bases). This CDR3 is 15 amino acids long. Germline V gives CDR1 MDHEN, CDR2 SYDVKM. Trimming shortened V by 5 bases and J by 3 bases, and 14 bases separated the two germline ends. This chain's CDR3 is CASSVHRSINQPQHF. DNA of the CDR3: TGTGCCAGCAGTGTTCACAGGAGCATCAATCAGCCCCAGCATTTT.

This clone was seen once. The chain carries TRBV9 and TRBJ2-7; 14 bases fit TRBD2. V lost 3 bases and J lost 0; bases outside the gene matches: 11. This CDR3 region has 19 residues. Germline lookup yields CDR1 SGDLS and CDR2 YYNGEE. The CDR3 DNA follows: TGTGCCAGCAGCGCCCCCGGGACTAGCGGGAGCCTGAGCTCCTACGAGCAGTACTTC. Translated, it gives CASSAPGTSGSLSSYEQYF.

The CDR3 spells CASSRTGEAGELFF. CDR3 in DNA: TGTGCCAGCAGTAGGACAGGGGAGGCCGGGGAGCTGTTTTTT. The chain employs TRBV7-2 and TRBJ2-2; 9 bases fit TRBD1. The length of the CDR3 is 14 residues. J lost 6 bases, V lost 6 bases, and 5 bases had no gene match. Germline V gene sequence: CDR1 SGHTA, CDR2 FQGNSA.

The chain is built from TRBV5-4 and TRBJ2-1, with TRBD2 matching over 9 bases. The V gene end was trimmed by 1 base and the J gene end by 5 bases; junction bases not matched to a gene: 13. Germline V lookup: CDR1 SGHNT, CDR2 YYREEE (reference sequence). The CDR3 loop spans 18 amino acids. The CDR3 DNA sequence: TGTGCCAGCAGCTTGAGAGTGCTAGCGGGAAGTAGTAACAATGAGCAGTTCTTC. Protein sequence: CASSLRVLAGSSNNEQFF. The full variable domain, rest sourced from reference TRBV5-4 and TRBJ2-1, is ETGVTQSPTHLIKTRGQQVTLRCSSQSGHNTVSWYQQALGQGPQFIFQYYREEENGRGNFPPRFSGLQFPNYSSELNVNALELDDSALYLCASSLRVLAGSSNNEQFFGPGTRLTVL.

The genes are TRBV19 and TRBJ2-3; 7 bases agree with TRBD2. Germline loops: CDR1 LNHDA, CDR2 SQIVND (reference sequence). V was pared by 6 bases and J by 3 bases, with 12 bases of the junction left unmatched. The CDR3 consists of 16 residues. This CDR3 reads CASSLSGGVSTDTQYF. The CDR3 region has the DNA TGTGCCAGTAGCTTATCGGGGGGAGTCTCGACAGATACGCAGTATTTT.

The chain joins TRBV13 to TRBJ2-3, with 7 nucleotides matching TRBD1. This CDR3 contains 17 residues. The V and J ends lost 4 bases and 2 bases, in that order; junction bases with no gene match: 12. Germline assignment: CDR1 PRHDT and CDR2 FYEKMQ (reference sequence). CDR3 residues: CASSSGQEPGPTDTQYF. CDR3 sequence (DNA): TGTGCCAGCAGCTCAGGACAGGAGCCCGGACCCACAGATACGCAGTATTTT.